The entry that follows covers one TCR beta chain sequence. These data belong to a study of cytomegalovirus exposure and HLA in healthy donors. Looked up from germline, CDR1 is SGHTA and CDR2 is FQGTGA. V lost 5 bases, J lost 5 bases, and 10 bases stayed unmatched. The CDR3 spans 15 residues. It was with 60 Vbeta and 13 Jbeta primers that the PCR ran. Using immunoSEQ multiplex PCR, the repertoire was profiled, and TCRdb retains in-frame clones only, with some absent. This sample has about 200,000 clones; approximately 86% occur once, and the top ten carry roughly 0.32%. The receptor was isolated from a woman aged 25 to 39 in good health and CMV-seronegative. Sequencing was performed on PBMCs. This rearrangement joins TRBV7-3 to TRBJ2-5; 8 bases are shared with TRBD1. CDR3 loop: CASSSQGAPRETQYF. CDR3 DNA: TGTGCCAGCAGCAGCCAGGGGGCGCCCCGTGAGACCCAGTACTTC. Drawing the rest from reference TRBV7-3 and TRBJ2-5, the complete variable domain is GAGVSQTPSNKVTEKGKYVELRCDPISGHTALYWYRQSLGQGPEFLIYFQGTGAADDSGLPNDRFFAVRPEGSVSTLKIQRTERGDSAVYLCASSSQGAPRETQYFGPGTRLLVL.